The clone carrying this TCR beta chain came up a few times. Its specificity is unknown. This record comes from a study of beta chain features in type 1 diabetes. Study-level points and caveats: More deletions and fewer insertions at VDJ junctions were found in patients with type 1 diabetes. Moderate but significant shortening of TCRB CDR3s was recorded in all four CD4+ subsets from Type 1 diabetes patients.

Isolated RNA was reverse transcribed in full, so expressed TCRB transcripts were sequenced. The table came from immunoSEQ multiplex PCR; TCRdb's copy has only in-frame clones and leaves some out. The sample holds some 900,000 clones, about 17% seen once. This CDR3 region has 13 residues. The V gene lost 0 bases and the J gene lost 5 bases, with 8 bases spanning the gap. Per the germline V gene, CDR1 is KGHSH and CDR2 is LQKENI. Material for sequencing was naive CD4+ T cells from blood. The chain links TRBV18 to TRBJ2-7; no clear D. The clonotype was recovered from a young woman in good health. The CDR3 sequence is CASSPPNRDEQYF. DNA for the CDR3: TGTGCCAGCTCACCACCTAACAGAGACGAGCAGTACTTC.